The 24 T cell receptor beta chains listed next were all sequenced from one sample in a study of blood T cell repertoires in COVID-19. Here immunoSEQ multiplex PCR was the method, and the copy in TCRdb shows in-frame clones only, minus some. The sample has 100,000 or so clones, around nine tenths seen once. The sample consisted of peripheral blood. These receptor sequences come from a woman aged 45-65 years in a cohort sampled during active COVID-19.

The chain combines TRBV18 with TRBJ2-5; 11 bases map to TRBD1. The V and J ends lost 5 bases and 3 bases, in that order; junction bases with no gene match: 5. The CDR3 spans 15 residues. Germline values: CDR1 KGHSH, CDR2 LQKENI. The CDR3 coding sequence is TGTGCCAGCTCAACCGGGACAGGGGGAAAAGAGACCCAGTACTTC. Translation: CASSTGTGGKETQYF. The whole variable domain, remainder taken from reference TRBV18 and TRBJ2-5, is NAGVMQNPRHLVRRRGQEARLRCSPMKGHSHVYWYRQLPEEGLKFMVYLQKENIIDESGMPKERFSAEFPKEGPSILRIQQVVRGDSAAYFCASSTGTGGKETQYFGPGTRLLVL.

The chain has TRBV10-3 and TRBJ1-3, with TRBD1 as a possible D gene (5 bases). Trimming removed 4 bases at V and 0 bases at J, with 16 bases between. Germline V CDR1 and CDR2: ENHRY, SYGVKD. This CDR3 comprises 17 residues. CDR3 DNA sequence: TGTGCCATCAGTGGCGCTACAGGATCCTTCTCTGGAAACACCATATATTTT. Protein sequence: CAISGATGSFSGNTIYF.

The chain carries TRBV7-9 and TRBJ2-7; TRBD1 matches at 7 bases. Germline trimming cut 5 bases from V and 3 bases from J; bases unmatched to any gene: 4. CDR1 and CDR2 from the germline V gene are SEHNR and FQNEAQ (reference sequence). This CDR3 is built from 13 residues. CDR3: CASSRQGVYEQYF. CDR3 nucleotide sequence: TGTGCCAGCAGCAGGCAGGGGGTCTACGAGCAGTACTTC.

The chain joins TRBV18 to TRBJ2-3; 10 positions match TRBD2. CDR1 and CDR2 (germline): KGHSH, LQKENI. With 0 bases clipped from V and 5 bases from J, the junction kept 8 bases outside the gene matches. CDR3 length: 17 residues. CDR3 residues: CASSPPRLAGVLDTQYF. The CDR3 DNA follows: TGTGCCAGCTCACCACCCCGGCTAGCGGGGGTGTTAGATACGCAGTATTTT.

The rearrangement joins TRBV28 to TRBJ2-1; 9 bases agree with TRBD2. The CDR3 has 18 amino acids. Trimming cost V 5 bases and J 3 bases; bases outside gene matches: 14. CDR1 is MDHEN, CDR2 SYDVKM, per germline. The CDR3 loop reads CASSTTGAGGIIYNEQFF. The CDR3 coding sequence is TGTGCCAGCAGTACGACAGGAGCGGGAGGAATTATCTACAATGAGCAGTTCTTC.

The chain couples TRBV5-6 to TRBJ1-4; TRBD1 matches 8 bases. This CDR3 has 16 amino acids. V gave up 1 base and J gave up 7 bases; unmatched junction bases: 9. Germline CDR1 and CDR2: SGHDT and YYEEEE. The CDR3 reads CASSLSQGAWGEKLFF. As DNA, the CDR3 is TGTGCCAGCAGCTTGTCCCAGGGGGCATGGGGTGAAAAACTGTTTTTT.

The V and J genes are TRBV5-1 and TRBJ2-3; 10 bases agree with TRBD2. This CDR3 has 16 amino acids. The germline V gene encodes CDR1 SGHRS and CDR2 YFSETQ. V shed 4 bases, J shed 1 base, and the junction held 6 bases outside the gene matches. The DNA for the CDR3 is TGCGCCAGCAGCGTGAGGACTAGCGGAGGCACAGATACGCAGTATTTT. Its translation: CASSVRTSGGTDTQYF.

The chain links TRBV7-6 to TRBJ2-5; 9 nucleotides align to TRBD1. This CDR3 spans 14 amino acids. Germline lookup yields CDR1 SGHVS and CDR2 FNYEAQ. V lost 6 bases, J lost 5 bases, and 7 bases stayed unmatched. Here the CDR3 reads CASSMGQGGETQYF. The CDR3, as DNA: TGTGCCAGCAGTATGGGACAGGGAGGTGAGACCCAGTACTTC.

The V gene is TRBV6-5, the J gene TRBJ1-2; D is unresolved. Deletions cut 7 bases from V and 0 bases from J, with 12 bases between. The CDR3 covers 14 residues. CDR1 MNHEY and CDR2 SVGAGI come from the germline V gene. CDR3 coding DNA: TGTGCCAGCATCAGCGGAACTACTAACTATGGCTACACCTTC. It specifies CASISGTTNYGYTF.

V is TRBV6-5 and J is TRBJ2-7; D may be TRBD2 (6 bases). V dropped 2 bases and J dropped 3 bases, with 14 bases sitting between them. This CDR3 comprises 15 residues. The germline gives CDR1 MNHEY, CDR2 SVGAGI. The CDR3 sequence is CASSYAEGSGYEQYF. CDR3 DNA sequence: TGTGCCAGCAGTTACGCGGAGGGATCAGGCTACGAGCAGTACTTC.

The CDR3 sequence: CASSLAASNYGYTF. CDR3 DNA sequence: TGTGCCAGCAGCTTGGCTGCCAGTAACTATGGCTACACCTTC. V and J are TRBV5-4 and TRBJ1-2; D remains unclear. The germline V gene has CDR1 SGHNT and CDR2 YYREEE (reference sequence). The V and J ends lost 0 bases and 1 base respectively, with 7 bases between them. The CDR3 runs to 14 residues.

This chain links TRBV28 with TRBJ1-1; tentative D call: TRBD1 (5 bases). Germline-derived CDR1 and CDR2 are MDHEN and SYDVKM. V lost 6 bases to trimming and J lost 5 bases, with 19 bases between them. The length of the CDR3 is 15 residues. The CDR3: CASRNSRGSMTEAFF. The CDR3 DNA is TGTGCCAGCAGAAACTCCCGGGGGAGCATGACTGAAGCTTTCTTT.

The genes are TRBV28 and TRBJ2-1; D is unclear. The V end was cut by 5 bases, the J end by 8 bases, with 10 bases between. CDR1 MDHEN and CDR2 SYDVKM come from the germline V gene. This CDR3 contains 12 residues. CDR3 sequence (DNA): TGTGCCAGCAGTGTTCAGAGGTATGAGCAGTTCTTC. Amino acids: CASSVQRYEQFF.

This sequence joins TRBV3-1 (or the pseudogene TRBV3-2) and TRBJ2-7; 10 bases align to TRBD1. This CDR3 comprises 16 residues. V lost 0 bases, J lost 2 bases, and 4 bases stayed unmatched. Germline CDR1 is LGHDT and CDR2 is YNNKEL (reference sequence). The CDR3 DNA reads as TGTGCCAGCAGCCAAGACGACAGGGGGCGTCCCTACGAGCAGTACTTC. Its translation: CASSQDDRGRPYEQYF.

The gene calls are TRBV7-9 and TRBJ2-3, with TRBD1 identical over 9 bases. The CDR3 has 14 amino acids. V gave up 6 bases and J gave up 3 bases; unmatched junction bases: 4. Germline CDR1 is SEHNR and CDR2 is FQNEAQ (reference sequence). This chain's CDR3 is CASRPTGGTDTQYF. CDR3 DNA: TGTGCCAGCAGACCGACAGGGGGGACAGATACGCAGTATTTT.

V usage is TRBV5-4 and J usage is TRBJ1-5, with 8 bases that match TRBD1. Trimming removed 8 bases from V and 0 bases from J; junction bases left unmatched: 19. The germline V gene encodes CDR1 SGHNT and CDR2 YYREEE (reference sequence). The CDR3 is 19 amino acids. This CDR3 reads CARSPGQVGFCYSNQPQHF. The DNA of the CDR3 is TGTGCCAGATCGCCGGGACAGGTTGGCTTCTGTTATAGCAATCAGCCCCAGCATTTT.

The rearrangement links TRBV3-1 (or the pseudogene TRBV3-2) to TRBJ2-1; TRBD1 matches 12 bases. The CDR3 totals 17 residues. The trim removed 4 bases at V and 7 bases at J, leaving 11 bases unmatched. The germline gives CDR1 LGHDT, CDR2 YNNKEL (reference sequence). This CDR3 reads CASSPPWGQGARNEQFF. DNA for the CDR3: TGTGCCAGCAGCCCCCCGTGGGGACAGGGGGCGCGTAATGAGCAGTTCTTC.

The rearrangement joins TRBV6-5 to TRBJ2-7, with a possible D match to TRBD1 (6 bases). Deletions cut 7 bases from V and 6 bases from J, with 19 bases between. The CDR3 runs 14 residues. Germline V gene data show CDR1 as MNHEY and CDR2 as SVGAGI. CDR3 sequence: CASTQTGTRSEQYF. CDR3 DNA: TGTGCCAGCACCCAGACAGGAACGAGATCCGAGCAGTACTTC.

This clone showed up just once. The chain combines TRBV9 with TRBJ2-7; perhaps TRBD1 as D (6 bases). The CDR3 is 15 residues long. The germline gives CDR1 SGDLS, CDR2 YYNGEE. Trimming took off 2 bases at V and 3 bases at J, with 15 bases between the two ends. Here the CDR3 DNA reads TGTGCCAGCAGCGTGGGACCCGGACAGAACTACGAGCAGTACTTC. This codes for CASSVGPGQNYEQYF.

The gene calls are TRBV19 and TRBJ2-1, with 7 bases matching TRBD1. Germline V gene data show CDR1 as LNHDA and CDR2 as SQIVND (reference sequence). The V and J ends lost 6 bases and 5 bases, in that order; junction bases with no gene match: 4. CDR3 size: 13 residues. The CDR3 DNA follows: TGTGCCAGTAGACGGGACAGCAACAATGAGCAGTTCTTC. This translates into CASRRDSNNEQFF.

This chain connects TRBV3-1 (or the pseudogene TRBV3-2) to TRBJ1-2; 7 bases map to TRBD1. V lost 6 bases, J lost 1 base, and 2 bases stayed unmatched. CDR3 length: 13 amino acids. Germline V CDR1 and CDR2: LGHDT, YNNKEL (reference sequence). The CDR3 DNA reads TGTGCCAGCAGTCAGGGGGTTAACTATGGCTACACCTTC. This translates into CASSQGVNYGYTF.

The chain links TRBV7-8 to TRBJ2-5; D is perhaps TRBD1 (5 bases). This CDR3 contains 17 residues. The germline V and J ends were trimmed by 3 bases and 5 bases, with 22 bases remaining between them. In germline, CDR1 is SGHVS, CDR2 FQNEAQ. The CDR3 nucleotides read TGTGCCAGCAGCTTTTCCCATGACAGTTCCCTCGGGGAGACCCAGTACTTC. It yields the protein CASSFSHDSSLGETQYF.

The chain combines TRBV30 with TRBJ2-3, with 7 bases that match TRBD1. CDR3 size: 15 residues. Per germline, CDR1 GTSNPN and CDR2 SVGIG (reference sequence). V dropped 2 bases and J dropped 2; count of bases not matched to a gene: 7. The CDR3 bases are TGTGCCTGGAGTTTCTCCGGGACAGCCACAGATACGCAGTATTTT. Translation: CAWSFSGTATDTQYF.

This chain links TRBV5-1 with TRBJ1-1; 8 bases line up with TRBD1. CDR1 and CDR2 (germline): SGHRS, YFSETQ. The V and J ends lost 4 bases and 0 bases, in that order; junction bases with no gene match: 11. CDR3 length equals 17 residues. CDR3 coding DNA: TGCGCCAGCAGCGTAGCCGGGACAGGTAAAGTGAACACTGAAGCTTTCTTT. It is translated as CASSVAGTGKVNTEAFF.